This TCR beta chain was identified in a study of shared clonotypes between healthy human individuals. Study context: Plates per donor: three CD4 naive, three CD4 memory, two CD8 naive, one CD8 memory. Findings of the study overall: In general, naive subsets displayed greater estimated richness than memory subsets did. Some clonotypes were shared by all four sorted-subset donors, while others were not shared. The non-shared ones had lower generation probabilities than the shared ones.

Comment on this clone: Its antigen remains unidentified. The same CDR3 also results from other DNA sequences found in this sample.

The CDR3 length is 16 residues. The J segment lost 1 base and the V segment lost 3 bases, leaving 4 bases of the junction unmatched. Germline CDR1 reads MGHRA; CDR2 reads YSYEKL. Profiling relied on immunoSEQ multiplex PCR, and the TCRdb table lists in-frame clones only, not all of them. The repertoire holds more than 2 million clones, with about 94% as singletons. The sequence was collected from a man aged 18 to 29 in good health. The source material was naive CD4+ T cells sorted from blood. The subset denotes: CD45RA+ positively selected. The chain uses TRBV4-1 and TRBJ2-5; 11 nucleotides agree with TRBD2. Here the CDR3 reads CASSQGLAGGQETQYF. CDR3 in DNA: TGCGCCAGCAGCCAGGGGCTAGCGGGGGGCCAAGAGACCCAGTACTTC.